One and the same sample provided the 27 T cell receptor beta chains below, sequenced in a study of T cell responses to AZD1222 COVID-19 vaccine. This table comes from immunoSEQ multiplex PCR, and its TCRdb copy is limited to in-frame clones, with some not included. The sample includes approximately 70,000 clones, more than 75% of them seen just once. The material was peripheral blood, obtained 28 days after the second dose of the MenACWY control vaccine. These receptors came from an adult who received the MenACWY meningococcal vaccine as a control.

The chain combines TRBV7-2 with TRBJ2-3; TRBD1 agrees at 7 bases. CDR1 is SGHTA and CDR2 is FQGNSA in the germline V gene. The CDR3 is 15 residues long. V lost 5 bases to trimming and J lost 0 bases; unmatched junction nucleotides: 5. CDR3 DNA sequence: TGTGCCAGCAGCCCGACAGGGTTAAGCACAGATACGCAGTATTTT. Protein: CASSPTGLSTDTQYF.

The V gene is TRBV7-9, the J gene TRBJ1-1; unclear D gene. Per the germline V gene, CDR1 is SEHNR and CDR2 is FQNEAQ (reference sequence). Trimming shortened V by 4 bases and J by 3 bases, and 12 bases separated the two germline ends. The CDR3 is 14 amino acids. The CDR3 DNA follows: TGTGCCAGCAGCTCCCGAGGGTCTGACACTGAAGCTTTCTTT. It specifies CASSSRGSDTEAFF. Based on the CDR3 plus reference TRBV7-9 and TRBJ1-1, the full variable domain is DTGVSQNPRHKITKRGQNVTFRCDPISEHNRLYWYRQTLGQGPEFLTYFQNEAQLEKSRLLSDRFSAERPKGSFSTLEIQRTEQGDSAMYLCASSSRGSDTEAFFGQGTRLTVV.

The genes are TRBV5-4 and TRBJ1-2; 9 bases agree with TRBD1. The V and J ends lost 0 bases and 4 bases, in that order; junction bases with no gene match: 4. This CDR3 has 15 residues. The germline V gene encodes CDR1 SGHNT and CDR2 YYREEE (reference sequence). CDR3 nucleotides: TGTGCCAGCAGCTTGGGGACAGGGGCCATCTATGGCTACACCTTC. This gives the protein CASSLGTGAIYGYTF.

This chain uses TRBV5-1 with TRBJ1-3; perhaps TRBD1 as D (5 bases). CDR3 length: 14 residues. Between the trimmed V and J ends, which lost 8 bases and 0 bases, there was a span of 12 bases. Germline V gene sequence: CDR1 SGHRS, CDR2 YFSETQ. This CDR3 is CASSTGSSGNTIYF. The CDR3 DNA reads TGCGCCAGTTCAACAGGCAGCTCTGGAAACACCATATATTTT.

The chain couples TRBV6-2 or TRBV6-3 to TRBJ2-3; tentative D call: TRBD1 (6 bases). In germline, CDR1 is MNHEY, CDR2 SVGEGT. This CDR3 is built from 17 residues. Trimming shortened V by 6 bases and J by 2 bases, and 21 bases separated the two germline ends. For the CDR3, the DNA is TGTGCCAGCAGCCCACAGGGTGGACACACTCCCACAGATACGCAGTATTTT. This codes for CASSPQGGHTPTDTQYF.

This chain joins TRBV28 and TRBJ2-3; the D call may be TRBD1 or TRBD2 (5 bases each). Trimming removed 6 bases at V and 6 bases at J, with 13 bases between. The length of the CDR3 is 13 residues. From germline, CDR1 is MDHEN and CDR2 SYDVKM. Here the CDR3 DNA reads TGTGCCAGCAGCCACATGGGGGTTGATACGCAGTATTTT. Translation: CASSHMGVDTQYF.

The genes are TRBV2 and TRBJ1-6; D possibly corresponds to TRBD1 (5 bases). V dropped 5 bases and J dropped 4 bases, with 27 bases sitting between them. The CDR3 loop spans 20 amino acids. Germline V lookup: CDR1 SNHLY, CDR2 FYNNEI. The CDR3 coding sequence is TGTGCCAGCAGTCAAGAGAGGGACGGAGTAACCTCGCTGTATAATTCACCCCTCCACTTT. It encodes CASSQERDGVTSLYNSPLHF.

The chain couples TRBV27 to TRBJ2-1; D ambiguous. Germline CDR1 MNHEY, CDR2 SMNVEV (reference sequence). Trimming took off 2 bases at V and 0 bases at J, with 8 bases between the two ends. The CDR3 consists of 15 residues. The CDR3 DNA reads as TGTGCCAGCAGTTTAGGTAGTAGCTCCTACAATGAGCAGTTCTTC. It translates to CASSLGSSSYNEQFF.

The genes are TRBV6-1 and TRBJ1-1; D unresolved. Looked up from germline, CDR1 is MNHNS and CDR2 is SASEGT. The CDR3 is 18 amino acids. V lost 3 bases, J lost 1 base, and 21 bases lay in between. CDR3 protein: CASSDYAHAPGWNTEAFF. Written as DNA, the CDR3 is TGTGCCAGCAGTGACTACGCCCACGCCCCAGGATGGAACACTGAAGCTTTCTTT.

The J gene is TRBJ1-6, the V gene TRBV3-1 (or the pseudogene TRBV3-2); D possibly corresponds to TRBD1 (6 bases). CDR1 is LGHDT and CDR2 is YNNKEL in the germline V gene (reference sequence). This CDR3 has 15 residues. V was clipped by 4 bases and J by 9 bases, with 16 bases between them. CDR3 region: CASSRDMSGPSPLHF. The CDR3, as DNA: TGTGCCAGCAGCCGGGACATGTCAGGGCCTTCACCCCTCCACTTT.

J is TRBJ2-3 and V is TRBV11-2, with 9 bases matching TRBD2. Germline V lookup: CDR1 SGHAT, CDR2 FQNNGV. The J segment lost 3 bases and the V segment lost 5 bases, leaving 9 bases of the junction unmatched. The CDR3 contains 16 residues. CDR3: CASSLRAGGGTDTQYF. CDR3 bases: TGTGCCAGCAGCCTTCGAGCGGGGGGAGGGACAGATACGCAGTATTTT.

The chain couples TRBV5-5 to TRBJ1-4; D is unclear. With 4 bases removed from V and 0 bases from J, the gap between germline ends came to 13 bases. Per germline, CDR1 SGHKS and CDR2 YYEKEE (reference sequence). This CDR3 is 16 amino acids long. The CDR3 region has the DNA TGTGCCAGCAGCCCACTCGTGGAGACAACTAATGAAAAACTGTTTTTT. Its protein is CASSPLVETTNEKLFF.

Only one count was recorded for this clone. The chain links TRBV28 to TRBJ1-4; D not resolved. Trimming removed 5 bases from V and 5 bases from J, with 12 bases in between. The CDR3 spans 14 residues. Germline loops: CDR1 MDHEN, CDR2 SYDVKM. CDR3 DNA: TGTGCCAGCAGTCCTTGGTCCGGAAATGAAAAACTGTTTTTT. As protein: CASSPWSGNEKLFF.

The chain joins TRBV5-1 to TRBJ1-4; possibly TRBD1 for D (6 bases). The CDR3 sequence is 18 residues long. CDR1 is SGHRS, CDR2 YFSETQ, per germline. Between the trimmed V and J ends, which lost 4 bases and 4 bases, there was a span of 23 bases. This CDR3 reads CASSTVPWTANLNEKLFF. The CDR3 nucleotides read TGCGCCAGCAGCACGGTACCATGGACAGCAAATCTTAATGAAAAACTGTTTTTT.

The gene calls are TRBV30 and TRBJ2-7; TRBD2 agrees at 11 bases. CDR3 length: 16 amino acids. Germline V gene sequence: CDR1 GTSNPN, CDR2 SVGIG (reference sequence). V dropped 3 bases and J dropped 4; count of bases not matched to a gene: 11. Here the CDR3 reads CAWSPTRLAGIYEQYF. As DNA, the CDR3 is TGTGCCTGGAGCCCGACCCGACTAGCGGGAATTTACGAGCAGTACTTC.

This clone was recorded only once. The CDR3 spells CASRVTSGSQYEQYF. CDR3 nucleotide sequence: TGTGCCAGTAGAGTTACTAGCGGGAGCCAGTACGAGCAGTACTTC. The rearrangement links TRBV19 to TRBJ2-7, with 11 bases lining up with TRBD2. From germline, CDR1 is LNHDA and CDR2 SQIVND (reference sequence). Trimming cost V 6 bases and J 4 bases; bases outside gene matches: 8. The CDR3 spans 15 residues.

The CDR3 sequence is CASSEDLGTQYF. The CDR3, as DNA: TGTGCCAGCAGTGAAGACCTTGGGACCCAGTACTTC. The gene calls are TRBV25-1 and TRBJ2-5; D uncertain. With 2 bases removed from V and 7 bases from J, the gap between germline ends came to 8 bases. Germline-derived CDR1 and CDR2 are MGHDK and SYGVNS. This CDR3 region has 12 residues.

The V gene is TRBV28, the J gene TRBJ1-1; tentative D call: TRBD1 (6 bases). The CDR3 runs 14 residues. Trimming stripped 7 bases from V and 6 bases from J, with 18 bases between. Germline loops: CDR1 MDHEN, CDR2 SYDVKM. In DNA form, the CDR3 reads TGTGCCAGCAAACAGGGTGGAAGCTCGGCTGAAGCTTTCTTT. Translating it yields CASKQGGSSAEAFF.

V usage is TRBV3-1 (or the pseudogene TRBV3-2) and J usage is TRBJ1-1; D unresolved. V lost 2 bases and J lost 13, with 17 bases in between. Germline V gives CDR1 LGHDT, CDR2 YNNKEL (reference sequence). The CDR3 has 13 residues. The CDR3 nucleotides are TGTGCCAGCAGCCAAAACCCCCGGCCCTGGGTTTTCTTT. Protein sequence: CASSQNPRPWVFF.

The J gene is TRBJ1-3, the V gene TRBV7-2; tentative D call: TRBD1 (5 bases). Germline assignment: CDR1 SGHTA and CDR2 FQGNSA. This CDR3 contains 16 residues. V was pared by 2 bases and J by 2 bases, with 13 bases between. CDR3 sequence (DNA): TGTGCCAGCAGCTTATTTGGGCAGGGTGCTGGAAACACCATATATTTT. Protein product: CASSLFGQGAGNTIYF.

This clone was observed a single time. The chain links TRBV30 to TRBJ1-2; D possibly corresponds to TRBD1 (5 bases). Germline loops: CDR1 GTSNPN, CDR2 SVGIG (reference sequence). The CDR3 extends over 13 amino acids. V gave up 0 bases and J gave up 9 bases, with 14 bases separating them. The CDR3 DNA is TGTGCCTGGAGTGTGAAAGGTGGGGGACGCTACACCTTC. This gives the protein CAWSVKGGGRYTF.

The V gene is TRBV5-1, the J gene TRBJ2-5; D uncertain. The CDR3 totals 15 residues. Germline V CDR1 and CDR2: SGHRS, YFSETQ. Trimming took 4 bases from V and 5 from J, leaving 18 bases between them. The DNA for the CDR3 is TGCGCCAGCAGCCCGGGTCTTTCGGCCTTCGAGACCCAGTACTTC. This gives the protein CASSPGLSAFETQYF. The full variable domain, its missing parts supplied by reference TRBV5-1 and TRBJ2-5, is KAGVTQTPRYLIKTRGQQVTLSCSPISGHRSVSWYQQTPGQGLQFLFEYFSETQRNKGNFPGRFSGRQFSNSRSEMNVSTLELGDSALYLCASSPGLSAFETQYFGPGTRLLVL.

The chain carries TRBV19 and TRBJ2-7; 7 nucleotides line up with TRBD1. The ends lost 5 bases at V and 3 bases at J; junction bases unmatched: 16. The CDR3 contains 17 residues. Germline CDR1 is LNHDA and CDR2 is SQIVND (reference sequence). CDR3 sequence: CASSPPGQMYPFYEQYF. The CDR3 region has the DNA TGTGCCAGTAGTCCGCCGGGACAGATGTATCCTTTCTACGAGCAGTACTTC.

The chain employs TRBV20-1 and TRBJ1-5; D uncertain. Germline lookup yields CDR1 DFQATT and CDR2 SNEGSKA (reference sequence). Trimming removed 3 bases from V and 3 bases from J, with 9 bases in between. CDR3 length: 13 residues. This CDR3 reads CSASVLDNQPQHF. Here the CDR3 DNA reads TGCAGTGCTAGTGTCCTGGACAATCAGCCCCAGCATTTT.

The CDR3 sequence: CASSPGGETQYF. In nucleotides, the CDR3 is TGTGCCAGCTCGCCGGGCGGGGAGACCCAGTACTTC. V and J are TRBV28 and TRBJ2-5, with TRBD2 as a possible D gene (5 bases). The CDR3 sequence is 12 residues long. V dropped 8 bases and J dropped 5 bases, with 12 bases sitting between them. Germline assignment: CDR1 MDHEN and CDR2 SYDVKM.

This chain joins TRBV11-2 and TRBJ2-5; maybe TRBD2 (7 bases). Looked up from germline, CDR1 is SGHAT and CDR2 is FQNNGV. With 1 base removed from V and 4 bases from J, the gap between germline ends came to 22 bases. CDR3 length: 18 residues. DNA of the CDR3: TGTGCCAGCAGCTTAGTTAAAGGCCCCGGGGGGCAGGTAGAGACCCAGTACTTC. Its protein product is CASSLVKGPGGQVETQYF.

In DNA, the CDR3 is TGTGCCAGCAGCCTCGGGGCAACTAATGAAAAACTGTTTTTT. Amino acids: CASSLGATNEKLFF. The V call is TRBV7-2, the J call TRBJ1-4, with no clear D. Trimming shortened V by 5 bases and J by 0 bases, and 7 bases separated the two germline ends. The CDR3 runs to 14 residues. Germline CDR1 is SGHTA and CDR2 is FQGNSA.